This T cell receptor beta chain was sequenced in a study of OX40 agonist ivuxolimab in advanced cancers. In the study overall: Ivuxolimab, an agonistic anti-OX40 (CD134) antibody, was given to patients. The patients received ivuxolimab by intravenous route every 2 weeks at 0.01 to 10 mg/kg. Study-level points and caveats: The work left the antigen specificity of expanded peripheral T cells undetermined. Mean expanded clone counts were higher in CD8+ than CD4+ T cells.

This clone was detected only a few times. The antigen remains unidentified. Method: immunoSEQ multiplex PCR; TCRdb's copy keeps in-frame clones and lacks some. The profile shows nearly 50,000 clones, roughly 91% of them singletons. The CDR3 loop spans 12 amino acids. CDR1 and CDR2 from the germline V gene are LNHDA and SQIVND (reference sequence). Trimming took 5 bases from V and 5 from J, leaving 10 bases between them. This sequence was found in an adult with an advanced solid tumor such as melanoma, head and neck, liver or kidney cancer. This specimen consisted of CD4+ or CD8+ T cells sorted from blood, obtained in a trial of the OX40 agonist ivuxolimab. The rearrangement links TRBV19 to TRBJ2-7, with a tentative D call TRBD1 (6 bases). In DNA form, the CDR3 reads TGTGCCAGTAGTCGTGGGGGCGACGAGCAGTACTTC. It specifies CASSRGGDEQYF.